These T cell receptor beta chains were read from a single sample in a study of T cell clusters in autoimmune cytopenias. TCRdb re-called the multiplex PCR reads, yielding one record per CDR3 amino acid sequence without DNA. The table lists about 6,700 distinct CDR3 sequences. The same data also went into a second study, on T cell repertoires in aging, cancer and after chemotherapy.

Sequencing was done on a sample of peripheral blood. All receptors come from a human donor in good health. The CDR3 runs from the conserved cysteine through the conserved F or W. Fields, in order: J gene, clone size, V gene, CDR3 protein. Not every row has a clone size; where given, it reads once, few, many or a size class.

j_gene: TRBJ2-1
abundance: medium-sized
v_gene: TRBV5-6
CDR3aa: CASGQGVEQFF

j_gene: TRBJ1-2
abundance: .
v_gene: TRBV7-2
CDR3aa: CASSLRGTGFTRKVYGYTF

j_gene: TRBJ2-7
abundance: .
v_gene: TRBV7-9
CDR3aa: CASSRLGPSYEQYF

j_gene: TRBJ1-5
abundance: medium-sized
v_gene: TRBV6-6
CDR3aa: CASKDDRDGIQPQHF

j_gene: TRBJ1-1
abundance: medium-sized
v_gene: TRBV12-3/TRBV12-4
CDR3aa: CASSQGTLADTEAFF

j_gene: TRBJ2-1
abundance: medium-sized
v_gene: TRBV12-3/TRBV12-4
CDR3aa: CASSTDWPVNEQFF

j_gene: TRBJ2-7
abundance: medium-sized
v_gene: TRBV6-1
CDR3aa: CASSEGQYEQYF

j_gene: TRBJ1-5
abundance: medium-sized
v_gene: TRBV15
CDR3aa: CATSRGSGGRNQPQHF

j_gene: TRBJ2-7
abundance: .
v_gene: TRBV7-9
CDR3aa: CARSLSGSNTYEQYF

j_gene: TRBJ1-1
abundance: medium-sized
v_gene: TRBV6-5
CDR3aa: CASSFTVSRTEAFF

j_gene: TRBJ2-1
abundance: medium-sized
v_gene: TRBV5-4
CDR3aa: CASSLDRGEYNEQFF

j_gene: TRBJ2-7
abundance: .
v_gene: TRBV5-3
CDR3aa: CARSLRGNEQYF

j_gene: TRBJ1-5
abundance: medium-sized
v_gene: TRBV15
CDR3aa: CATSLQLNQPQHF

j_gene: TRBJ1-3
abundance: .
v_gene: TRBV5-1
CDR3aa: CASSLVGTGGNTIYF

j_gene: TRBJ2-2
abundance: medium-sized
v_gene: TRBV7-6
CDR3aa: CASTSPAVRTGELFF

j_gene: TRBJ2-7
abundance: .
v_gene: TRBV12-3/TRBV12-4
CDR3aa: CASSFQGSYEQYF

j_gene: TRBJ1-5
abundance: medium-sized
v_gene: TRBV19
CDR3aa: CASSITGAVRPQHF

j_gene: TRBJ1-1
abundance: .
v_gene: TRBV6-5
CDR3aa: CASSRHLNTEAFF

j_gene: TRBJ2-2
abundance: .
v_gene: TRBV5-4
CDR3aa: CASSRGLLAGDTGELFF

j_gene: TRBJ2-7
abundance: .
v_gene: TRBV12-3/TRBV12-4
CDR3aa: CASSLAGGYEQYF

j_gene: TRBJ2-5
abundance: .
v_gene: TRBV24-1
CDR3aa: CATSGSLETQYF

j_gene: TRBJ2-5
abundance: medium-sized
v_gene: TRBV6-5
CDR3aa: CASSYSRTGGGETQYF

j_gene: TRBJ1-2
abundance: medium-sized
v_gene: TRBV27
CDR3aa: CASSPRTANYGYTF

j_gene: TRBJ2-2
abundance: .
v_gene: TRBV7-2
CDR3aa: CASSSGPTGELFF

j_gene: TRBJ1-2
abundance: medium-sized
v_gene: TRBV27
CDR3aa: CASSFRRGGKGYTF

j_gene: TRBJ1-5
abundance: .
v_gene: TRBV12-3/TRBV12-4
CDR3aa: CASSSWGGGHSNQPQHF

j_gene: TRBJ1-5
abundance: medium-sized
v_gene: TRBV30
CDR3aa: CAWDRKGNNQPQHF

j_gene: TRBJ1-5
abundance: medium-sized
v_gene: TRBV24-1
CDR3aa: CATSDLEPGSPQHF

j_gene: TRBJ2-7
abundance: medium-sized
v_gene: TRBV5-6
CDR3aa: CASSSRLRSSYEQYF

j_gene: TRBJ2-6
abundance: medium-sized
v_gene: TRBV5-5
CDR3aa: CASSLDGRGSTGANVLTF

j_gene: TRBJ1-3
abundance: .
v_gene: TRBV5-1
CDR3aa: CASGLDGVSGNTIYF

j_gene: TRBJ2-3
abundance: .
v_gene: TRBV20-1
CDR3aa: CSARDSSTDTQYF

j_gene: TRBJ2-1
abundance: .
v_gene: TRBV7-2
CDR3aa: CASSLGFRLNEQFF

j_gene: TRBJ2-1
abundance: .
v_gene: TRBV7-2
CDR3aa: CASSFSSNEQFF

j_gene: TRBJ1-2
abundance: medium-sized
v_gene: TRBV6-5
CDR3aa: CASSPETGYGYTF

j_gene: TRBJ2-3
abundance: .
v_gene: TRBV7-2
CDR3aa: CASSLAKGDTQYF

j_gene: TRBJ2-1
abundance: medium-sized
v_gene: TRBV19
CDR3aa: CASTKERIFYNEQFF

j_gene: TRBJ2-6
abundance: .
v_gene: TRBV29-1
CDR3aa: CSVWGSGANVLTF

j_gene: TRBJ2-2
abundance: medium-sized
v_gene: TRBV19
CDR3aa: CASRGGPGLAATRGTGELFF

j_gene: TRBJ1-2
abundance: medium-sized
v_gene: TRBV6-5
CDR3aa: CASSYSDRRLYGYTF

j_gene: TRBJ2-3
abundance: .
v_gene: TRBV11-1
CDR3aa: CASSPRTSGTDTQYF

j_gene: TRBJ2-3
abundance: medium-sized
v_gene: TRBV20-1
CDR3aa: CSASKQGLTDTQYF

j_gene: TRBJ1-1
abundance: medium-sized
v_gene: TRBV6-5
CDR3aa: CASSYAWGNTEAFF

j_gene: TRBJ1-1
abundance: medium-sized
v_gene: TRBV19
CDR3aa: CASTYGTEAFF

j_gene: TRBJ1-6
abundance: .
v_gene: TRBV7-9
CDR3aa: CASSLDGANSPLHF

j_gene: TRBJ1-5
abundance: .
v_gene: TRBV5-4
CDR3aa: CASSLDSNQPQHF

j_gene: TRBJ2-1
abundance: medium-sized
v_gene: TRBV6-2/TRBV6-3
CDR3aa: CASSYRNEQFF

j_gene: TRBJ2-2
abundance: .
v_gene: TRBV4-1
CDR3aa: CASRHGQGGGELFF

j_gene: TRBJ1-2
abundance: .
v_gene: TRBV30
CDR3aa: CAWGDRGGYGYTF

j_gene: TRBJ2-1
abundance: large
v_gene: TRBV19
CDR3aa: CASRSSSPSSYNEQFF

j_gene: TRBJ2-7
abundance: medium-sized
v_gene: TRBV29-1
CDR3aa: CSVRRGGAYEQYF

j_gene: TRBJ1-6
abundance: .
v_gene: TRBV6-5
CDR3aa: CASSRGWGYNSPLHF

j_gene: TRBJ2-5
abundance: .
v_gene: TRBV4-2
CDR3aa: CASSQEGPLQETQYF